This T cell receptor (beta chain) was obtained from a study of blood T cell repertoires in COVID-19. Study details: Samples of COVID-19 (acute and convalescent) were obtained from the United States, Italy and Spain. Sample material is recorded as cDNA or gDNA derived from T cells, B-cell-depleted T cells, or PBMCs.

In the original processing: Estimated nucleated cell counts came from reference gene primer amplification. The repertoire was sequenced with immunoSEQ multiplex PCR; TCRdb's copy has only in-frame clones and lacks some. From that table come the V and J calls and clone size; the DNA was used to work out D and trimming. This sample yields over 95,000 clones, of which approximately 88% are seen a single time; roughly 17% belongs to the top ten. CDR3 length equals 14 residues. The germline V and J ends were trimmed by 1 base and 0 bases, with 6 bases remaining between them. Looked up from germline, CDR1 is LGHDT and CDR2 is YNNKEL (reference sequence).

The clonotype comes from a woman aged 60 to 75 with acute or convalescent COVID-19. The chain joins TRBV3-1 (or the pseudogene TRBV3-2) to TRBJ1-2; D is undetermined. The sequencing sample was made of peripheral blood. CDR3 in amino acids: CASSQVLTNYGYTF. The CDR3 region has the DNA TGTGCCAGCAGCCAAGTTTTAACTAACTATGGCTACACCTTC.